These 17 T cell receptor beta chains came from one sample sequenced in a study of blood T cells in healthy people across ages. For the second PCR, which ran for about 6 to 11 cycles, a sample-barcoded 5' primer and a J-beta primer mix were used. Using its own MiXCR run on the 5' RACE reads, TCRdb lists one record per CDR3 protein. In the table there are hundreds of thousands of distinct CDR3 sequences, around three fifths of which are singletons. The sample comprised blood. Receptors were obtained from a man between 60 and 75 years old in good health.

The rearrangement links TRBV2 to TRBJ1-1; 7 bases are a match to TRBD1. The CDR3 runs to 11 residues. The germline gives CDR1 SNHLY, CDR2 FYNNEI. With V trimmed by 6 bases and J by 7 bases, 2 bases remained unmatched. The CDR3 region has the DNA TGTGCCAGCAGCGGGGACAGTGAAGCTTTCTTT. Amino acids: CASSGDSEAFF.

The chain couples TRBV6-5 to TRBJ1-2; D gene ambiguous. Germline CDR1 is MNHEY and CDR2 is SVGAGI. The V gene lost 0 bases and the J gene lost 1 base, with 6 bases spanning the gap. The length of the CDR3 is 14 residues. CDR3 residues: CASSYSTDNYGYTF. CDR3 sequence (DNA): TGTGCCAGCAGTTACTCGACCGATAACTATGGCTACACCTTC.

In DNA, the CDR3 is TGTGCCAGCAACATAGCGGCTTTAGGACAGGGGGAGCAGCCCCAGCATTTT. Translating it yields CASNIAALGQGEQPQHF. This chain connects TRBV6-1 to TRBJ1-5; 10 nucleotides match TRBD1. This CDR3 spans 17 amino acids. Losses at the gene ends were 7 bases for V and 7 bases for J; bases not matched to a gene: 16. Germline V gene sequence: CDR1 MNHNS, CDR2 SASEGT.

This rearrangement joins TRBV18 to TRBJ1-2, with unresolved D. This CDR3 is built from 14 residues. Deletions cut 2 bases from V and 3 bases from J, with 10 bases between. Per the germline V gene, CDR1 is KGHSH and CDR2 is LQKENI. CDR3 in amino acids: CASSPSRTDYGYTF. CDR3 nucleotide sequence: TGTGCCAGCTCACCATCGAGGACGGACTATGGCTACACCTTC. The variable domain in full, with the rest retrieved from reference TRBV18 and TRBJ1-2, is NAGVMQNPRHLVRRRGQEARLRCSPMKGHSHVYWYRQLPEEGLKFMVYLQKENIIDESGMPKERFSAEFPKEGPSILRIQQVVRGDSAAYFCASSPSRTDYGYTFGSGTRLTVV.

This clonotype showed up just a few times. This chain joins TRBV27 and TRBJ2-5, with D possibly being TRBD1 (6 bases). The CDR3 is made up of 14 amino acids. The V end lost 3 bases, the J end lost 5 bases, and 13 bases lay between the germline ends. From germline, CDR1 is MNHEY and CDR2 SMNVEV (reference sequence). This CDR3 is CASSFGGLLETQYF. For the CDR3, the DNA is TGTGCCAGCAGTTTTGGGGGCTTGCTGGAGACCCAGTACTTC.

CDR3 residues: CASSQGGSGGVYEQYF. The CDR3 nucleotides are TGCGCCAGCAGCCAAGGGGGTTCCGGGGGCGTCTACGAGCAGTACTTC. This chain connects TRBV4-1 to TRBJ2-7, with D perhaps assigned TRBD1 or TRBD2 (6 bases each). V was clipped by 1 base and J by 3 bases, with 16 bases between them. Germline V lookup: CDR1 MGHRA, CDR2 YSYEKL. The CDR3 extends over 16 amino acids.

The chain carries TRBV6-2 or TRBV6-3 and TRBJ1-2; 10 nucleotides line up with TRBD1. Germline trimming cut 6 bases from V and 2 bases from J; bases unmatched to any gene: 3. Per germline, CDR1 MNHEY and CDR2 SVGEGT. The CDR3 runs 14 residues. The chain's CDR3 is CASRGTGVNYGYTF. The CDR3 nucleotides read TGTGCCAGCAGAGGGACAGGGGTCAACTATGGCTACACCTTC.

This sequence joins TRBV10-3 and TRBJ2-7; 10 bases align to TRBD1. CDR3 length: 15 residues. Germline CDR1 is ENHRY and CDR2 is SYGVKD. Germline trimming cut 0 bases from V and 7 bases from J; bases unmatched to any gene: 6. CDR3 sequence reads: CAISESNPGQGEQYF. CDR3 nucleotides: TGTGCCATCAGTGAGTCGAACCCGGGACAGGGGGAGCAGTACTTC.

The chain joins TRBV5-1 to TRBJ2-1; 9 bases map to TRBD2. Looked up from germline, CDR1 is SGHRS and CDR2 is YFSETQ. This CDR3 contains 13 residues. Germline trimming cut 4 bases from V and 5 bases from J; bases unmatched to any gene: 1. DNA of the CDR3: TGCGCCAGCAGCGCTAGCGGGAACAATGAGCAGTTCTTC. Protein sequence: CASSASGNNEQFF.

This chain uses TRBV6-4 with TRBJ2-3, with D perhaps assigned TRBD1 or TRBD2 (5 bases each). This CDR3 has 19 residues. The V gene's germline CDR1 is MRHNA and CDR2 SNTAGT. Trimming removed 0 bases from V and 0 bases from J, with 19 bases in between. CDR3 in amino acids: CASSDSPQGSGTSTDTQYF. In nucleotides, the CDR3 is TGTGCCAGCAGTGACTCCCCTCAGGGCAGCGGCACTAGCACAGATACGCAGTATTTT.

The chain couples TRBV7-3 to TRBJ2-1; D is possibly TRBD1 or TRBD2 (5 bases each). Germline V lookup: CDR1 SGHTA, CDR2 FQGTGA. V dropped 5 bases and J dropped 6 bases, with 17 bases sitting between them. This CDR3 is built from 15 residues. The CDR3 protein is CASSPGAKPSNEQFF. The CDR3 bases are TGTGCCAGCAGCCCCGGGGCTAAGCCTAGCAATGAGCAGTTCTTC.

This clonotype occurred once. V usage is TRBV9 and J usage is TRBJ2-3; perhaps TRBD2 as D (7 bases). Trimming pared 3 bases from V and 3 bases from J, leaving 20 bases between. CDR1 SGDLS and CDR2 YYNGEE come from the germline V gene. CDR3 length: 17 amino acids. This CDR3 is CASSGGGGGTTTDTQYF. The DNA of the CDR3 is TGTGCCAGCAGCGGTGGGGGAGGGGGTACAACAACAGATACGCAGTATTTT. Filled out from reference TRBV9 and TRBJ2-3, the complete variable domain reads DSGVTQTPKHLITATGQRVTLRCSPRSGDLSVYWYQQSLDQGLQFLIQYYNGEERAKGNILERFSAQQFPDLHSELNLSSLELGDSALYFCASSGGGGGTTTDTQYFGPGTRLTVL.

This clonotype was counted between two and nine times. J is TRBJ2-4 and V is TRBV29-1; D is unresolved. The germline V and J ends were trimmed by 3 bases and 0 bases, with 6 bases remaining between them. Germline-derived CDR1 and CDR2 are SQVTM and ANQGSEA. CDR3 length: 13 residues. The CDR3 sequence is CSVEGQAKNIQYF. The CDR3 nucleotides are TGCAGCGTTGAGGGTCAAGCCAAAAACATTCAGTACTTC.

This chain connects TRBV7-9 to TRBJ1-1; no reliable D call. The V end was cut by 7 bases, the J end by 0 bases, with 18 bases between. This CDR3 has 16 residues. From germline, CDR1 is SEHNR and CDR2 FQNEAQ (reference sequence). CDR3 loop: CASTQFSGPLNTEAFF. In DNA form, the CDR3 reads TGTGCCAGCACCCAGTTTTCCGGGCCTCTGAACACTGAAGCTTTCTTT.

This clonotype was seen a few times. The gene calls are TRBV28 and TRBJ2-7, with TRBD2 as a possible D gene (5 bases). CDR1 and CDR2 (germline): MDHEN, SYDVKM. This CDR3 region has 15 residues. V shed 2 bases and J shed 3 bases, with 14 bases lying between them. CDR3 DNA: TGTGCCAGCAGTTTAGTTGGGCGGGCAAGCTACGAGCAGTACTTC. Protein: CASSLVGRASYEQYF.

DNA for the CDR3: TGTGCCAGCAGTGAAGCACCGGGGGGCGTATACGAGCAGTACTTC. Its protein product is CASSEAPGGVYEQYF. The chain recombines TRBV6-1 with TRBJ2-7; TRBD2 might be the D (7 bases). The V end lost 0 bases, the J end lost 4 bases, and 13 bases lay between the germline ends. This CDR3 has 15 amino acids. The germline CDR1 and CDR2 sequences are MNHNS and SASEGT.

The chain joins TRBV7-9 to TRBJ2-5; 7 nucleotides align to TRBD1. The ends lost 3 bases at V and 2 bases at J; junction bases unmatched: 3. The germline gives CDR1 SEHNR, CDR2 FQNEAQ (reference sequence). The CDR3 runs to 14 residues. CDR3 sequence reads: CASSFGTEQETQYF. The CDR3 region has the DNA TGTGCCAGCAGCTTCGGGACAGAACAAGAGACCCAGTACTTC.